The clone carrying this TCR beta chain was seen just once. This sample is drawn from a study of blood T cell repertoires in COVID-19. Study summary: From T cells, B-cell-depleted T cells, or PBMCs came the material, which was cDNA or gDNA.

The assay was immunoSEQ multiplex PCR, and TCRdb's table has in-frame clones only and misses some. The table shows about 130,000 clones, with 80% occurring only once. Sequencing input: peripheral blood. The sequence derives from a man aged 70 or older with acute or convalescent COVID-19.

In DNA, the CDR3 is TGTGCCAGCTCCCGAAACTCCGATGAGCAGTTCTTC. It codes for CASSRNSDEQFF. The chain employs TRBV18 and TRBJ2-1; no clear D gene. CDR1 and CDR2 (germline): KGHSH, LQKENI. V gave up 6 bases and J gave up 8 bases, with 11 bases separating them. The CDR3 consists of 12 residues.